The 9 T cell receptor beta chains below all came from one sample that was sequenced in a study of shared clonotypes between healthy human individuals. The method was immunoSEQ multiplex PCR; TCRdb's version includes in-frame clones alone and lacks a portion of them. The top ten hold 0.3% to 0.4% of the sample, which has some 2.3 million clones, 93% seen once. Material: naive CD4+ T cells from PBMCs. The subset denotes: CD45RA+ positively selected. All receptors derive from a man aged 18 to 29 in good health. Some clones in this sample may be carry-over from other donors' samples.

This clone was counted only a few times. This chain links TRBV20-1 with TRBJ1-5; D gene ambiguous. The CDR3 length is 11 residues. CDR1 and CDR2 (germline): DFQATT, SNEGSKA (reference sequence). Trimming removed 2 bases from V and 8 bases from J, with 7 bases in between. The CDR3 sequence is CSARRQEPQHF. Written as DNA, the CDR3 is TGCAGTGCTAGAAGGCAGGAGCCCCAGCATTTT.

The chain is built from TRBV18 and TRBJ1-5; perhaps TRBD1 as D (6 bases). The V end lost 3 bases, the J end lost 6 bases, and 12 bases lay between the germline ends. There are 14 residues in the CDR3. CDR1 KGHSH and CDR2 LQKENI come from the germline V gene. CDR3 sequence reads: CASSPTGSSQPQHF. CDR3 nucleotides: TGTGCCAGCTCACCCACAGGGTCCAGTCAGCCCCAGCATTTT.

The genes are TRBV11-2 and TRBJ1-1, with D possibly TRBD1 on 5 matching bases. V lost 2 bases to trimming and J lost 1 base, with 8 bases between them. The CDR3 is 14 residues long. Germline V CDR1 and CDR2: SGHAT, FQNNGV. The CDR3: CASSLFTGNTEAFF. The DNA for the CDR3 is TGTGCCAGCAGCTTATTCACAGGGAACACTGAAGCTTTCTTT.

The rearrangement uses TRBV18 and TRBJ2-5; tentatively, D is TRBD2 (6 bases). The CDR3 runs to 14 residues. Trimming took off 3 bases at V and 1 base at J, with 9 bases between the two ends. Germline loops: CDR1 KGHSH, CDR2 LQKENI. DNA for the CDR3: TGTGCCAGCTCACCGCGGGACCCCCAAGAGACCCAGTACTTC. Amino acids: CASSPRDPQETQYF.

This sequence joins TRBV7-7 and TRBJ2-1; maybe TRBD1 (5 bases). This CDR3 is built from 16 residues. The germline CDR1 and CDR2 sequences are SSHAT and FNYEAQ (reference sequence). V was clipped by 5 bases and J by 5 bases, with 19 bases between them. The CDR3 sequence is CASSPSPPGFNNEQFF. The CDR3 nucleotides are TGTGCCAGCAGCCCGAGCCCCCCAGGGTTTAACAATGAGCAGTTCTTC.

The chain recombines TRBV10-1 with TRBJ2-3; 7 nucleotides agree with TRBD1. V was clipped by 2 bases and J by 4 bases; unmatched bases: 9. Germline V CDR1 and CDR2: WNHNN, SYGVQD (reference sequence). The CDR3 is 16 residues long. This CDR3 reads CASSERGRGSADTQYF. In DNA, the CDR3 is TGCGCCAGCAGTGAGAGGGGCAGGGGGAGCGCAGATACGCAGTATTTT.

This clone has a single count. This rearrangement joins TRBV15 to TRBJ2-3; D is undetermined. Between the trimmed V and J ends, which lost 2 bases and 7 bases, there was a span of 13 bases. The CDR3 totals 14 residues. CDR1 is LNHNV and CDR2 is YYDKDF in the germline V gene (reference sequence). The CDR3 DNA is TGTGCCACCAGCAGACTCTGGGATGGGAATACGCAGTATTTT. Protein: CATSRLWDGNTQYF.

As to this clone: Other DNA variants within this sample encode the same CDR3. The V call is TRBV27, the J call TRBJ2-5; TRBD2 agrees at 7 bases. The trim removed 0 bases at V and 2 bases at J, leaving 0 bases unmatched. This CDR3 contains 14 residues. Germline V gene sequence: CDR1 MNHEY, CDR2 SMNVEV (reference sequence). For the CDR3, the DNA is TGTGCCAGCAGTTTATCGGGGGGGCAAGAGACCCAGTACTTC. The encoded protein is CASSLSGGQETQYF.

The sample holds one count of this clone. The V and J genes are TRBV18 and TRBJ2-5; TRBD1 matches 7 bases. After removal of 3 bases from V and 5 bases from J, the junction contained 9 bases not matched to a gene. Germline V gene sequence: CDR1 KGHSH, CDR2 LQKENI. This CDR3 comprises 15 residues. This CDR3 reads CASSPRALRGETQYF. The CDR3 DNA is TGTGCCAGCTCACCGAGGGCCCTCAGGGGGGAGACCCAGTACTTC.